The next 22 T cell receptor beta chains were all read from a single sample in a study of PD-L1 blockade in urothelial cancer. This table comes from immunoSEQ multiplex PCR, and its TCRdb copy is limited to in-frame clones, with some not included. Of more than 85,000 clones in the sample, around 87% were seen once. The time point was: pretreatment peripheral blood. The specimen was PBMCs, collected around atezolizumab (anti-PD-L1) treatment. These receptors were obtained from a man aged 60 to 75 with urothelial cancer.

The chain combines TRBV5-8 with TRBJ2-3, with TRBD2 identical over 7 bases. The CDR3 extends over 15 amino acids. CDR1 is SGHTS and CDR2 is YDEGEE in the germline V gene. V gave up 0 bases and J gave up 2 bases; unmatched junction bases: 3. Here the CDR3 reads CASSLGTSVTDTQYF. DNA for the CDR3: TGTGCCAGCAGCTTGGGCACTAGCGTCACAGATACGCAGTATTTT.

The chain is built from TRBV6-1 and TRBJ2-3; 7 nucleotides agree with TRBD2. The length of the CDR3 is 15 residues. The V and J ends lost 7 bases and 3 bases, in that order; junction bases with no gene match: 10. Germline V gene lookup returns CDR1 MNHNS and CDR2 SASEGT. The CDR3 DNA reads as TGTGCCAGCACTGAGGGCAGCGGGGTAACAGATACGCAGTATTTT. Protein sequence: CASTEGSGVTDTQYF.

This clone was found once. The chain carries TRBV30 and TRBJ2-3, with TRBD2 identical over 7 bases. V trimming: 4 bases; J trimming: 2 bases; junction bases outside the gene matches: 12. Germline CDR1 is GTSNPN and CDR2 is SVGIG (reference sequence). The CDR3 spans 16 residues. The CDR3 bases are TGTGCCTGGACCCATGGGGTAGCGGGCGTCACAGATACGCAGTATTTT. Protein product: CAWTHGVAGVTDTQYF.

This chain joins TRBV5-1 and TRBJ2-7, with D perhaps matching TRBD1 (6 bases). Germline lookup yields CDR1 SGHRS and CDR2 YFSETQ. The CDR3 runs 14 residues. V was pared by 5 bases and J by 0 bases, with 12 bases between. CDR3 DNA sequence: TGCGCCAGCAGACGGACAGTGAGCTCCTACGAGCAGTACTTC. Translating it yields CASRRTVSSYEQYF. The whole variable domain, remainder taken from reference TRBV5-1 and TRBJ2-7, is KAGVTQTPRYLIKTRGQQVTLSCSPISGHRSVSWYQQTPGQGLQFLFEYFSETQRNKGNFPGRFSGRQFSNSRSEMNVSTLELGDSALYLCASRRTVSSYEQYFGPGTRLTVT.

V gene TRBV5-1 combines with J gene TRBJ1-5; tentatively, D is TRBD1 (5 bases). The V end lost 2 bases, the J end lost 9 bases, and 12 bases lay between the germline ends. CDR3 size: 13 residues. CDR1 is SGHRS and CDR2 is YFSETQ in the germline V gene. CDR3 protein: CASSFGGEGPQHF. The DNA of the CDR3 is TGCGCCAGCAGCTTTGGGGGGGAGGGGCCCCAGCATTTT.

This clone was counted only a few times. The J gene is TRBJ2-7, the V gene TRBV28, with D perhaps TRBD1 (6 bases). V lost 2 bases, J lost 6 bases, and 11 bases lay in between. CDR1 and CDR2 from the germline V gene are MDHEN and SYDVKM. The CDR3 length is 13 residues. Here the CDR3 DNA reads TGTGCCAGCAGTTTAGGCAGGGGAATCGAGCAGTACTTC. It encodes CASSLGRGIEQYF.

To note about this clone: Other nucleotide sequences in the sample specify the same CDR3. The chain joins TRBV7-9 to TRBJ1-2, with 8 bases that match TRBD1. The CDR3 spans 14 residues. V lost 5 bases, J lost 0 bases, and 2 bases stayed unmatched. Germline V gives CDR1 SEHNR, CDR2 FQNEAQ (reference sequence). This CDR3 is CASSPGQANYGYTF. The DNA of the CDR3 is TGTGCCAGCAGCCCGGGACAGGCTAACTATGGCTACACCTTC.

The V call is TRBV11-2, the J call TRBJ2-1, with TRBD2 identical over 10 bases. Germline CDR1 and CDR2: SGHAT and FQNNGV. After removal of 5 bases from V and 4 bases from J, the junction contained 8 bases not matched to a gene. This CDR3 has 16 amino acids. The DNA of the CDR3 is TGTGCCAGCAGCCCAACCGGGACTAGCGCTTACAATGAGCAGTTCTTC. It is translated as CASSPTGTSAYNEQFF.

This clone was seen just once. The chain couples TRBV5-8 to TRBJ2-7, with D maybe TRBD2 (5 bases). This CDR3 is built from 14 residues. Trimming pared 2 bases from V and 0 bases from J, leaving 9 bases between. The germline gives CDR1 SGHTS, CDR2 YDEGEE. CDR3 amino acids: CASSLKGASYEQYF. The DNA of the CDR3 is TGTGCCAGCAGCTTAAAGGGAGCCTCCTACGAGCAGTACTTC.

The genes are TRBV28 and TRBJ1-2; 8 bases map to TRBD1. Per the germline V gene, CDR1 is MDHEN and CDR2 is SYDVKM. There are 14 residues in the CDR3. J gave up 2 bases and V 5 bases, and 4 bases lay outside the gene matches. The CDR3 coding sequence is TGTGCCAGCAGTATCCGGACAGGGAACTATGGCTACACCTTC. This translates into CASSIRTGNYGYTF.

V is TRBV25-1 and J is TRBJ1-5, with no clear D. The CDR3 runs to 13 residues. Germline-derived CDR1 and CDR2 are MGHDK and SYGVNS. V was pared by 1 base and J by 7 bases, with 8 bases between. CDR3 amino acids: CASSELPGQPQHF. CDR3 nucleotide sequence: TGTGCCAGCAGTGAATTGCCGGGACAGCCCCAGCATTTT. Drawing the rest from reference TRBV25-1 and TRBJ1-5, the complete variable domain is EADIYQTPRYLVIGTGKKITLECSQTMGHDKMYWYQQDPGMELHLIHYSYGVNSTEKGDLSSESTVSRIRTEHFPLTLESARPSHTSQYLCASSELPGQPQHFGDGTRLSIL.

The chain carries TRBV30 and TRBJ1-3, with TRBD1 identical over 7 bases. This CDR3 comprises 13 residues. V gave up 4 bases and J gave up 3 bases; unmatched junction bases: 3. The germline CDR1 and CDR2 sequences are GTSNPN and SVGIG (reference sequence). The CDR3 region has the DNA TGTGCCTGGACTGGGACAGATGGAAACACCATATATTTT. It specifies CAWTGTDGNTIYF.

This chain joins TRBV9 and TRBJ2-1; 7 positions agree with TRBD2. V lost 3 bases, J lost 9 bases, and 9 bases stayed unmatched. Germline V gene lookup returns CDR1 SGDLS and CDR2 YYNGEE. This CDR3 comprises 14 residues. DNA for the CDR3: TGTGCCAGCAGCGACCATCTGGGGAGGGGTGAGCAGTTCTTC. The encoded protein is CASSDHLGRGEQFF. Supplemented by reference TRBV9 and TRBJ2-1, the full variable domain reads DSGVTQTPKHLITATGQRVTLRCSPRSGDLSVYWYQQSLDQGLQFLIQYYNGEERAKGNILERFSAQQFPDLHSELNLSSLELGDSALYFCASSDHLGRGEQFFGPGTRLTVL.

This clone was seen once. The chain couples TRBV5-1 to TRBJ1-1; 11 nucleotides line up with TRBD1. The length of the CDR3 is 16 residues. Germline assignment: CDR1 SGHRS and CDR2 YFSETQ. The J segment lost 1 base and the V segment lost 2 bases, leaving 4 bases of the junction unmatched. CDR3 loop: CASSFRTGGENTEAFF. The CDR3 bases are TGCGCCAGCAGCTTCCGGACAGGGGGCGAGAACACTGAAGCTTTCTTT.

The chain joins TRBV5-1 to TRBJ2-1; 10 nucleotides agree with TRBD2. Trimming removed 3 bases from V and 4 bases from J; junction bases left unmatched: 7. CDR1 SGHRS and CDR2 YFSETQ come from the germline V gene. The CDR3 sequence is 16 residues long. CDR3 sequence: CASSSLAGAGYNEQFF. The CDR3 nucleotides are TGCGCCAGCAGCTCCCTAGCGGGGGCCGGTTACAATGAGCAGTTCTTC.

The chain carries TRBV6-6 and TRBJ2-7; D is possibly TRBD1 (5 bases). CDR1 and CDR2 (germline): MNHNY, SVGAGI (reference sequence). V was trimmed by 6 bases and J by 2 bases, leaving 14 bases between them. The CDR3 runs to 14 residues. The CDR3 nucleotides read TGTGCCAGCAGACCCGACAGTGGGGCCTACGAGCAGTACTTC. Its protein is CASRPDSGAYEQYF.

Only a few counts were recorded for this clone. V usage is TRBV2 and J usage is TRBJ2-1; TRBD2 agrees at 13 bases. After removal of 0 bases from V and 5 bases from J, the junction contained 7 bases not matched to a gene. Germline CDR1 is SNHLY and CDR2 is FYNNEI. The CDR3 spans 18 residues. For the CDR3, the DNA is TGTGCCAGCAGTGAAGCGAGGCCCGGGACTAGCGGGAACAATGAGCAGTTCTTC. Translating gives CASSEARPGTSGNNEQFF. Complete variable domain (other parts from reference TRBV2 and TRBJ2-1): EPEVTQTPSHQVTQMGQEVILRCVPISNHLYFYWYRQILGQKVEFLVSFYNNEISEKSEIFDDQFSVERPDGSNFTLKIRSTKLEDSAMYFCASSEARPGTSGNNEQFFGPGTRLTVL.

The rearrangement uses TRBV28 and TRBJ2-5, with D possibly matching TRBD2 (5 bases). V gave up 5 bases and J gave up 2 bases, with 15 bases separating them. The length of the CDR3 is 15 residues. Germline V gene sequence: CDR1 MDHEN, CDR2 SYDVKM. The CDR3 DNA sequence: TGTGCCAGCAGTCCGAGGATAGCGAGACAAGAGACCCAGTACTTC. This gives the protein CASSPRIARQETQYF.

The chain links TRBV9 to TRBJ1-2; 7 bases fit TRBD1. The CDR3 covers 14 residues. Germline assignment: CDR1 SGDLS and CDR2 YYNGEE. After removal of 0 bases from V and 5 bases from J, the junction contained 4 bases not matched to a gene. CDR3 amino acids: CASSVVAGGYGYTF. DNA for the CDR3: TGTGCCAGCAGCGTAGTGGCAGGGGGTTATGGCTACACCTTC.

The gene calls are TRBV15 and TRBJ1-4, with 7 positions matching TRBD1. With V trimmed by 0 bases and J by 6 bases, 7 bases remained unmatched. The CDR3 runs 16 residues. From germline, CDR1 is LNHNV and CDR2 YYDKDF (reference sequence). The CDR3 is CATSRDPGQGDEKLFF. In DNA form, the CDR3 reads TGTGCCACCAGCAGAGACCCGGGTCAGGGGGATGAAAAACTGTTTTTT.

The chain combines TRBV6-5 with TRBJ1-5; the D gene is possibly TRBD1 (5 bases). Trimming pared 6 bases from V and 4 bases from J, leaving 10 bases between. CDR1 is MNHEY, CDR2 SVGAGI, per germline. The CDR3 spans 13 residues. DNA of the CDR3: TGTGCCAGCAGGCCTACAGGTAATCAGCCCCAGCATTTT. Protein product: CASRPTGNQPQHF.

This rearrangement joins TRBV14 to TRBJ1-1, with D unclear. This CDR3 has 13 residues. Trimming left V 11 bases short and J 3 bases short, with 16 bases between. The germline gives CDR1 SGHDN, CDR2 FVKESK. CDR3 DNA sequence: TGTGCCTCGAGGATATCTTGGGACACTGAAGCTTTCTTT. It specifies CASRISWDTEAFF.